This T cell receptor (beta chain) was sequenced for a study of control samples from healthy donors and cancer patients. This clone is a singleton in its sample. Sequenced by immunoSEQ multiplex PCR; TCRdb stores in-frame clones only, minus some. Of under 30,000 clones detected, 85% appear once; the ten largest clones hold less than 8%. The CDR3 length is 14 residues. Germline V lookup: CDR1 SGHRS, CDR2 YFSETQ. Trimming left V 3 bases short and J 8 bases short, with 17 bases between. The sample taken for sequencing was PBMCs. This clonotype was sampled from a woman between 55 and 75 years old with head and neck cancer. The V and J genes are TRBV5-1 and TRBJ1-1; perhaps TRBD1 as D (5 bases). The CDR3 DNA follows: TGCGCCAGCAGCTCCCGGCAGGGATCCCCAGAAGCTTTCTTT. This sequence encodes CASSSRQGSPEAFF.